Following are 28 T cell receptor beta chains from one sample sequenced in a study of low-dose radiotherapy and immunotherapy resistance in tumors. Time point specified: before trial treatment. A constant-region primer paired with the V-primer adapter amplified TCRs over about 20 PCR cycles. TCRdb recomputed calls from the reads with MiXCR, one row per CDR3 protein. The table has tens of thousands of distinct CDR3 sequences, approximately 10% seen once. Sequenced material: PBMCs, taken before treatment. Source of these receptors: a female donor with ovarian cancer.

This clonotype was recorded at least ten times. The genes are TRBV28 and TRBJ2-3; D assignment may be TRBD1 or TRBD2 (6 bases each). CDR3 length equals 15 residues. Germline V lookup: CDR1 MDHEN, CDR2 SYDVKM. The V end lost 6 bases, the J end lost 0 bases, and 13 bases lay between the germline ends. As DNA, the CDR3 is TGTGCCAGCAGCGGGGGCCGGGCGAGCACAGATACGCAGTATTTT. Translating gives CASSGGRASTDTQYF.

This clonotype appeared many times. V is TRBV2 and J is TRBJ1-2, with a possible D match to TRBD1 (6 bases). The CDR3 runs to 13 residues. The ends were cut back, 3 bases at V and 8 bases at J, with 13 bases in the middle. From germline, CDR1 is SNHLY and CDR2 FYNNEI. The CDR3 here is CASSDGQRRGYTF. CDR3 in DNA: TGTGCCAGCAGTGACGGACAGAGAAGGGGCTACACCTTC.

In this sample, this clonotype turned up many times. The CDR3 here is CASSSEAAGYTEAFF. CDR3 sequence (DNA): TGCGCCAGCAGCTCGGAGGCAGCGGGGTACACTGAAGCTTTCTTT. The rearrangement uses TRBV5-1 and TRBJ1-1; D ambiguous. This CDR3 is 15 amino acids long. V lost 3 bases and J 3 bases, leaving 15 bases between the germline ends. Germline V gene sequence: CDR1 SGHRS, CDR2 YFSETQ.

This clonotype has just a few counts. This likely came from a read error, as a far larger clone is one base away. The CDR3 nucleotides read TGCGCCAGCAGCTTTCCAGGGATCGGGGAGCAGTTCTTC. This encodes CASSFPGIGEQFF. The chain links TRBV5-1 to TRBJ2-1; a weak D match, TRBD1 (5 bases). This CDR3 is built from 13 residues. Germline CDR1 is SGHRS and CDR2 is YFSETQ. Trimming left V 2 bases short and J 10 bases short, with 13 bases between.

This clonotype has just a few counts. The DNA of the CDR3 is TGTGCCAGCAGCTTAGTAGGCGGGCGTTCCTACAATGAGCAGTTCTTC. This gives the protein CASSLVGGRSYNEQFF. The chain is built from TRBV13 and TRBJ2-1; TRBD2 is a possible D gene (5 bases). The CDR3 consists of 16 residues. Trimming left V 1 base short and J 1 base short, with 11 bases between. Per germline, CDR1 PRHDT and CDR2 FYEKMQ (reference sequence).

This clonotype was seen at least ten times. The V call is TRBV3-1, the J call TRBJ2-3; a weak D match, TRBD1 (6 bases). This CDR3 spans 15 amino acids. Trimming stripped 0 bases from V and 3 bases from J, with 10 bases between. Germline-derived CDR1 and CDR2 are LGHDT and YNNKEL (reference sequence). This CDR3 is CASSQDAGVTDTQYF. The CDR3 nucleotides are TGTGCCAGCAGCCAAGATGCAGGGGTAACAGATACGCAGTATTTT.

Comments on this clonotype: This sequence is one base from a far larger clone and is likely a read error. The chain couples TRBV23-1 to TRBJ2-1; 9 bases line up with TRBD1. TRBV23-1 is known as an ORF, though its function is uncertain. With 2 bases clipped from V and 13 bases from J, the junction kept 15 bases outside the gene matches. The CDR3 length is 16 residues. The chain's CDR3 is CASSQTPTGGGKTQFF. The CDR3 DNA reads TGCGCCAGCAGTCAAACGCCGACAGGGGGAGGGAAGACCCAGTTCTTC.

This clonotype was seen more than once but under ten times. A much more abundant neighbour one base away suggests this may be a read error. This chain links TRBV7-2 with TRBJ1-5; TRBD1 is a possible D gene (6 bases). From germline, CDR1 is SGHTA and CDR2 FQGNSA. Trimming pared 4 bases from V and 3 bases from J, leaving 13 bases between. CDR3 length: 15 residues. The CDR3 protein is CASSSEQGSNQPQHF. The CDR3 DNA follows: TGTGCCAGCAGCTCGGAACAGGGTTCCAATCAGCCCCAGCATTTT.

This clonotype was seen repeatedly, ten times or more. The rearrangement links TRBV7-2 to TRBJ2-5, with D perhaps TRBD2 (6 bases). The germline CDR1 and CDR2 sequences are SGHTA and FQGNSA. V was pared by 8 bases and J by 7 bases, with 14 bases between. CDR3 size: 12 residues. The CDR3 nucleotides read TGTGCCAGCGGACCCGCGGGGAGGACCCAGTACTTC. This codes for CASGPAGRTQYF.

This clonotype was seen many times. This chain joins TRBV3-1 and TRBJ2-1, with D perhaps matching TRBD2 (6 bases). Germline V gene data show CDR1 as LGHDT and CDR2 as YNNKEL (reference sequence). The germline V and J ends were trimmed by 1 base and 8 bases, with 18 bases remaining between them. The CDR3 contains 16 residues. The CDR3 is CASSQVDRDFTDEQFF. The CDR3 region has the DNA TGTGCCAGCAGCCAAGTGGATCGGGACTTCACCGATGAGCAGTTCTTC.

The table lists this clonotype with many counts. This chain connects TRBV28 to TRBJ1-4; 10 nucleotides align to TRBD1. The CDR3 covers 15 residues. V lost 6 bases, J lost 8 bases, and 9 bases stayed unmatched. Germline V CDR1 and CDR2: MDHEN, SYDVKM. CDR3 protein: CASSPDRGLYEKLFF. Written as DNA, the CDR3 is TGTGCCAGCAGCCCCGACAGGGGGCTTTACGAAAAACTGTTTTTT. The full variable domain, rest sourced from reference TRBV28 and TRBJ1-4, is DVKVTQSSRYLVKRTGEKVFLECVQDMDHENMFWYRQDPGLGLRLIYFSYDVKMKEKGDIPEGYSVSREKKERFSLILESASTNQTSMYLCASSPDRGLYEKLFFGSGTQLSVL.

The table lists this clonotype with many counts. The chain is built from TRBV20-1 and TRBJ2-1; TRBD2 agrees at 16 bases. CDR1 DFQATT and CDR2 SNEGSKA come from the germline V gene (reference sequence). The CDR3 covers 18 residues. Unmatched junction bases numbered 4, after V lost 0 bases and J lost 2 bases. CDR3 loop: CSARDSGTSGGAYNEQFF. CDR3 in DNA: TGCAGTGCTAGAGATTCTGGGACTAGCGGGGGGGCCTACAATGAGCAGTTCTTC.

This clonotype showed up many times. CDR3 region: CSVEDSVSEAFF. The CDR3 DNA follows: TGCAGCGTTGAAGATTCGGTTTCTGAAGCTTTCTTT. J is TRBJ1-1 and V is TRBV29-1; no clear D. The length of the CDR3 is 12 residues. The V and J ends lost 0 bases and 6 bases respectively, with 8 bases between them. The germline CDR1 and CDR2 sequences are SQVTM and ANQGSEA.

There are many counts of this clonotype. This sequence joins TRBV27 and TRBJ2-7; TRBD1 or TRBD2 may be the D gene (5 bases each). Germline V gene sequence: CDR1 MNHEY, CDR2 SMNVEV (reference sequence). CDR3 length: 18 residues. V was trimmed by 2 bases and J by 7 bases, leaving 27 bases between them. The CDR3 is CASSLRDPERADGGEQYF. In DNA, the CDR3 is TGTGCCAGCAGTTTAAGGGACCCAGAAAGGGCTGATGGGGGAGAGCAGTACTTC.

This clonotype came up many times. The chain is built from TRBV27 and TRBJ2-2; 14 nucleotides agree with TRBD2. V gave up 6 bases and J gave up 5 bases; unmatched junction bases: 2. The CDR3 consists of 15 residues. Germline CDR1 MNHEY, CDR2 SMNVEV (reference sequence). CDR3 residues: CASRGTSGSTGELFF. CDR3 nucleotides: TGTGCCAGCAGAGGGACTAGCGGGAGTACCGGGGAGCTGTTTTTT.

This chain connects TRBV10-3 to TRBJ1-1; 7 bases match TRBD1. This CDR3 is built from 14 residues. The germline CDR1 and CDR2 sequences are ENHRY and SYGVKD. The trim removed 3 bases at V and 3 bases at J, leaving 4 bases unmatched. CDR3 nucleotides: TGTGCCATCAGTGACAGGGGGAGCGACACTGAAGCTTTCTTT. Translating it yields CAISDRGSDTEAFF.

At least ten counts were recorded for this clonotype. This chain's CDR3 is CASSLWQGVESTEAFF. The CDR3 DNA reads TGTGCCAGCAGTTTATGGCAGGGGGTGGAGAGTACTGAAGCTTTCTTT. This chain uses TRBV28 with TRBJ1-1, with 7 bases fitting TRBD1. The CDR3 totals 16 residues. The V segment lost 0 bases and the J segment 5 bases; nucleotides outside the gene matches: 9. Germline V gene data show CDR1 as MDHEN and CDR2 as SYDVKM. The full variable domain, with the rest looked up from reference TRBV28 and TRBJ1-1, is DVKVTQSSRYLVKRTGEKVFLECVQDMDHENMFWYRQDPGLGLRLIYFSYDVKMKEKGDIPEGYSVSREKKERFSLILESASTNQTSMYLCASSLWQGVESTEAFFGQGTRLTVV.

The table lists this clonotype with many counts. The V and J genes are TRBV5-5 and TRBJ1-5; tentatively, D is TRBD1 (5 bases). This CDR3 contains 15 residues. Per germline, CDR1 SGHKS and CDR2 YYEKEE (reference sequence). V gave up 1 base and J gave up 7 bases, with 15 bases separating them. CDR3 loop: CASSLTEGVRQPQHF. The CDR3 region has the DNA TGTGCCAGCAGCTTGACAGAAGGGGTTCGGCAGCCCCAGCATTTT.

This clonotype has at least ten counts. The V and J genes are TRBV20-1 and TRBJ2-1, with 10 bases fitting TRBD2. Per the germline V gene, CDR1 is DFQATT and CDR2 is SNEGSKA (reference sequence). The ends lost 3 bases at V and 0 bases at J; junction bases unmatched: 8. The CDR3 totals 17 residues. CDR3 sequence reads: CSASVLAGPSSYNEQFF. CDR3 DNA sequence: TGCAGTGCTAGCGTACTAGCGGGGCCCAGCTCCTACAATGAGCAGTTCTTC.

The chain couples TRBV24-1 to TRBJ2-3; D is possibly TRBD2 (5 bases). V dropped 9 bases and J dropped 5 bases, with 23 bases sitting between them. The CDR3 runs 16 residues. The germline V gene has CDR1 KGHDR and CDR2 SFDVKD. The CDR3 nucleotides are TGTGCCACCGGGATCACCCACCCAGGAGGTGGAGATACGCAGTATTTT. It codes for CATGITHPGGGDTQYF.

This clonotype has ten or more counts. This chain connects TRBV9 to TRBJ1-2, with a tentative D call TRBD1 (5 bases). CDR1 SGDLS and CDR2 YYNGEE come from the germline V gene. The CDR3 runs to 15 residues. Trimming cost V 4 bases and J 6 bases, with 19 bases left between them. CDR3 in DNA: TGTGCCAGCAGCATGGGGGTAGCGGGAGGAGATGGCTACACCTTC. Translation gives CASSMGVAGGDGYTF.

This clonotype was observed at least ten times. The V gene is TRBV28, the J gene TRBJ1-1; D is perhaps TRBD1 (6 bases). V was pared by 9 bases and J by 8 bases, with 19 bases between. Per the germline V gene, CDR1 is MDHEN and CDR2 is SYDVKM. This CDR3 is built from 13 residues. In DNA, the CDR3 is TGTGCCAGTACAGGGCCGTATTTGGTCGAAGCTTTCTTT. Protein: CASTGPYLVEAFF.

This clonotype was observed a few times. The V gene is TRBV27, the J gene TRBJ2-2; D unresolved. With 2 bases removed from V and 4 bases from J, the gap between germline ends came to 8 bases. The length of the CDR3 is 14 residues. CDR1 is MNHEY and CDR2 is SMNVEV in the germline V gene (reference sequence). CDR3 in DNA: TGTGCCAGCAGTTTAAAGGCTGTCACCGGGGAGCTGTTTTTT. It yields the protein CASSLKAVTGELFF.

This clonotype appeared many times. The CDR3 loop is CASSFQAFSYNEQFF. Here the CDR3 DNA reads TGCGCCAGCAGCTTTCAGGCCTTCTCCTACAATGAGCAGTTCTTC. The chain employs TRBV5-1 and TRBJ2-1, with unresolved D. Per the germline V gene, CDR1 is SGHRS and CDR2 is YFSETQ. Trimming pared 2 bases from V and 0 bases from J, leaving 9 bases between. The CDR3 is 15 residues long.

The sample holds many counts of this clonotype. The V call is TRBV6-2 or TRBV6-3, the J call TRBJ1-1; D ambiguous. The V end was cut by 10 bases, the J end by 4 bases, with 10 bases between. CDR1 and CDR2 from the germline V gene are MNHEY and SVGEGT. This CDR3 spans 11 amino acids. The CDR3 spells CATRGSTEAFF. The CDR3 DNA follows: TGTGCCACCCGAGGGAGCACTGAAGCTTTCTTT.

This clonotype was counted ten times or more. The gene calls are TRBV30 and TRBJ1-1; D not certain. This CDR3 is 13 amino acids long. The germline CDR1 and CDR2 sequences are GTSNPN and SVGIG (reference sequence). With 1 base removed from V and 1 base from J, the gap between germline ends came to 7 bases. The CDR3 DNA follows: TGTGCCTGGAGTGGGCAGCCGAACACTGAAGCTTTCTTT. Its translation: CAWSGQPNTEAFF.

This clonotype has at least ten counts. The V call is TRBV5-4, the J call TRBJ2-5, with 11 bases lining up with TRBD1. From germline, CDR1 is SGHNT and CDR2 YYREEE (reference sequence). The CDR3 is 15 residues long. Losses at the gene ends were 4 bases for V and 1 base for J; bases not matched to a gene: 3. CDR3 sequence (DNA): TGTGCCAGCAGCCCGGGGACAGGGGGCCAAGAGACCCAGTACTTC. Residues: CASSPGTGGQETQYF.

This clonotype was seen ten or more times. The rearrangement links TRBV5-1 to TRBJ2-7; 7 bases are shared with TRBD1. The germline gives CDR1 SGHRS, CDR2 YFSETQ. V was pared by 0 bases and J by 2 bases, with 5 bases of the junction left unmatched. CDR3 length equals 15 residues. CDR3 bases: TGCGCCAGCAGCTTGGAAGGACAGGACCCCTACGAGCAGTACTTC. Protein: CASSLEGQDPYEQYF.